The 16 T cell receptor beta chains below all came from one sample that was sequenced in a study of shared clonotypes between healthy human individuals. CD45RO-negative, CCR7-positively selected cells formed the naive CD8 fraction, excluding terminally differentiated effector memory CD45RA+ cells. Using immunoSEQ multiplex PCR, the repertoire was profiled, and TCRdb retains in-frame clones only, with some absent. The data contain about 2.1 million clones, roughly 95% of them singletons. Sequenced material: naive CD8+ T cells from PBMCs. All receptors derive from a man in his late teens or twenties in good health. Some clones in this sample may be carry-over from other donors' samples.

Written as DNA, the CDR3 is TGTGCCAGCAGCTGGGGTAGCGGGAAGGATGAGCAGTTCTTC. It yields the protein CASSWGSGKDEQFF. The chain joins TRBV7-9 to TRBJ2-1; 8 nucleotides agree with TRBD2. J gave up 8 bases and V 4 bases, and 7 bases lay outside the gene matches. The germline gives CDR1 SEHNR, CDR2 FQNEAQ (reference sequence). The CDR3 is 14 residues long.

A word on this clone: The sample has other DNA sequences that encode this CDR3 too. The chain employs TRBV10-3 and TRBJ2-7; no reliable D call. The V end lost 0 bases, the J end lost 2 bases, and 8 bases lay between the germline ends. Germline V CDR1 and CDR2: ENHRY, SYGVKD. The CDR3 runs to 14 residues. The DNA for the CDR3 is TGTGCCATCAGTGAGTCGAGAACAGCCTACGAGCAGTACTTC. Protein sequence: CAISESRTAYEQYF.

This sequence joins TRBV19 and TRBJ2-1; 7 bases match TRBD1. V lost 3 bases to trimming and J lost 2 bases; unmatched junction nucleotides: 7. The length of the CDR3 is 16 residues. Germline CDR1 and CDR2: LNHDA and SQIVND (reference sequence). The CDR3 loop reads CASSIFGQGAYNEQFF. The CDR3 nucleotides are TGTGCCAGTAGTATTTTTGGGCAGGGGGCCTACAATGAGCAGTTCTTC.

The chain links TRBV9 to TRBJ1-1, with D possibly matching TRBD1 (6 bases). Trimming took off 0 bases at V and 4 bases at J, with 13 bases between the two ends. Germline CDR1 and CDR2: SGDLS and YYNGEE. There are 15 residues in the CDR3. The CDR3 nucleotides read TGTGCCAGCAGCGTAGATGGGCGGGGGGCCACTGAAGCTTTCTTT. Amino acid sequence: CASSVDGRGATEAFF.

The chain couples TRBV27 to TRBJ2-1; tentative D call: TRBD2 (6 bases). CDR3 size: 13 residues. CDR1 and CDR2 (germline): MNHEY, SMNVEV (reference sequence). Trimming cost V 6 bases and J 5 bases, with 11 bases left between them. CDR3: CASRETRDNEQFF. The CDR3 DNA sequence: TGTGCCAGCAGGGAGACTAGAGACAATGAGCAGTTCTTC.

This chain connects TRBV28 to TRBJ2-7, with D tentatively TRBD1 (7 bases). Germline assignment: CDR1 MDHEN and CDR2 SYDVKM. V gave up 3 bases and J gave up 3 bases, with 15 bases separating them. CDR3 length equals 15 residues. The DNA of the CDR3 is TGTGCCAGCAGTTTGTTGCAGGGGGGTGACTACGAGCAGTACTTC. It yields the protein CASSLLQGGDYEQYF.

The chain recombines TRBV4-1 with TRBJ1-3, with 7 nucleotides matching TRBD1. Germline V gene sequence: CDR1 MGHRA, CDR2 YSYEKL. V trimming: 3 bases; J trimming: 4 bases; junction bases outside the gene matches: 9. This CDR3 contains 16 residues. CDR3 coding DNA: TGCGCCAGCAGCCAGGCCGCAGGGGGGAAAGGAAACACCATATATTTT. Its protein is CASSQAAGGKGNTIYF.

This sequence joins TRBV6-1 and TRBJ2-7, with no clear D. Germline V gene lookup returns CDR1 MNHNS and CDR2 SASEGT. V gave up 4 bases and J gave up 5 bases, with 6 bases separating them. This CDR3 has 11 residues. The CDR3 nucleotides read TGTGCCAGCAGTGGATTTAACGAGCAGTACTTC. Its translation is CASSGFNEQYF.

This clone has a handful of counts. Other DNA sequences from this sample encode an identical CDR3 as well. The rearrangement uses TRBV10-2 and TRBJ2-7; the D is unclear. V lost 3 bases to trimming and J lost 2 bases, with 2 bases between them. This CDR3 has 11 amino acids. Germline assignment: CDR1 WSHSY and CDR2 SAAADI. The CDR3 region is CASSDPYEQYF. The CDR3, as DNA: TGCGCCAGCAGTGACCCCTACGAGCAGTACTTC.

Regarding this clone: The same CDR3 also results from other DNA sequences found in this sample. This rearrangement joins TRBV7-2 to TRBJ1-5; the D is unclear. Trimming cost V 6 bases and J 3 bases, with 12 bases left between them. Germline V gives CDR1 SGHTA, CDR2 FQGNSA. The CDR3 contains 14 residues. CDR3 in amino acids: CASSLRASNQPQHF. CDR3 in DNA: TGTGCCAGCAGTTTGAGGGCTTCCAATCAGCCCCAGCATTTT.

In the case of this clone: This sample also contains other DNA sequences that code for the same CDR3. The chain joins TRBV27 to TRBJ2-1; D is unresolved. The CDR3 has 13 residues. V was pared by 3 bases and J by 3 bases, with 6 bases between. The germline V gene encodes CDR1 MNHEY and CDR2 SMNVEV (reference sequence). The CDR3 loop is CASSFPGYNEQFF. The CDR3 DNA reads TGTGCCAGCAGTTTTCCAGGCTACAATGAGCAGTTCTTC.

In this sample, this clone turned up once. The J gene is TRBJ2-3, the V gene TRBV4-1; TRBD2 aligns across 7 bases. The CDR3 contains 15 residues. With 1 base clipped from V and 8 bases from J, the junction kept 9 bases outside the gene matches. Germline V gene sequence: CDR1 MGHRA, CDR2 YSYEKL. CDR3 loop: CASSQVGRELVTQYF. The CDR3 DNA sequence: TGCGCCAGCAGCCAAGTAGGGCGGGAGTTGGTTACGCAGTATTTT.

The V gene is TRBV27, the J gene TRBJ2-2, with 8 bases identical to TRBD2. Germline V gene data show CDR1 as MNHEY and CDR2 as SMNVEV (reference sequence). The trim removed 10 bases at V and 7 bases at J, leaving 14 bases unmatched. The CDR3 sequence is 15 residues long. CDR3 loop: CATHVGTSNIGELFF. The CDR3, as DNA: TGTGCCACCCACGTTGGGACTAGTAATATCGGGGAGCTGTTTTTT.

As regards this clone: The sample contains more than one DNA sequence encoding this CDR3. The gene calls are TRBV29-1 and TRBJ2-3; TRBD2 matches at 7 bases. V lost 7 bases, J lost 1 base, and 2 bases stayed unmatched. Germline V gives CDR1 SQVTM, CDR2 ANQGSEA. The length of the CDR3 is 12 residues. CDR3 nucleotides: TGCAGCGCCCGGGGGGGCACAGATACGCAGTATTTT. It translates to CSARGGTDTQYF.

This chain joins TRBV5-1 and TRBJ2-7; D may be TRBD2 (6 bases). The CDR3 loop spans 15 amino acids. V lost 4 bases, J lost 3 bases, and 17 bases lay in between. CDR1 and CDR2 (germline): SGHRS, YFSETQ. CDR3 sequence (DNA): TGCGCCAGCAGCACGGGACTTTCGAGGGACTACGAGCAGTACTTC. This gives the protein CASSTGLSRDYEQYF.

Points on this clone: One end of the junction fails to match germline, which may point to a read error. CDR3 DNA sequence: TGTGCCAGCAGGGATTTTGGGGGAAAGAAAGATGGGTGTTCGTTT. This gives the protein CASRDFGGKKDGCSF. The J gene is TRBJ2-2, the V gene TRBV27, with D tentatively TRBD1 or TRBD2 (5 bases each). This CDR3 is 15 amino acids long. Germline V gene lookup returns CDR1 MNHEY and CDR2 SMNVEV (reference sequence).